This entry lists 20 T cell receptor beta chains sequenced from one sample in a study of shared T cell receptors in the human thymus. Sequenced by immunoSEQ multiplex PCR; TCRdb stores in-frame clones only, minus some. Of about 610,000 clones in the sample, 88% were seen once. These data also featured in a second study, about human thymus T cells.

Input material: thymocytes. These receptors were obtained from a boy under two years old with a congenital heart defect.

The V gene is TRBV4-2, the J gene TRBJ1-2, with D possibly being TRBD1 (6 bases). Germline V lookup: CDR1 LGHNA, CDR2 YNFKEQ. The CDR3 consists of 14 residues. Trimming removed 6 bases from V and 4 bases from J, with 15 bases in between. CDR3 nucleotides: TGTGCCAGCAGACCCGGTGGGGGCAGCTATGGCTACACCTTC. This gives the protein CASRPGGGSYGYTF.

The rearrangement joins TRBV27 to TRBJ2-4, with TRBD2 matching 11 bases. The germline CDR1 and CDR2 sequences are MNHEY and SMNVEV (reference sequence). There are 18 residues in the CDR3. Germline trimming cut 6 bases from V and 0 bases from J; bases unmatched to any gene: 10. The CDR3 DNA sequence: TGTGCCAGCAGCCCACCCCTAGCGGGAGGACTAGCCAAAAACATTCAGTACTTC. Its protein product is CASSPPLAGGLAKNIQYF.

The chain combines TRBV4-1 with TRBJ2-1; D is perhaps TRBD1 (6 bases). Germline V lookup: CDR1 MGHRA, CDR2 YSYEKL. The CDR3 totals 17 residues. Trimming shortened V by 0 bases and J by 0 bases, and 12 bases separated the two germline ends. DNA for the CDR3: TGCGCCAGCAGCCAAGATTGGCAGGGGAGCTCCTACAATGAGCAGTTCTTC. Translated: CASSQDWQGSSYNEQFF.

The genes are TRBV29-1 and TRBJ1-1; 9 bases match TRBD1. CDR1 is SQVTM, CDR2 ANQGSEA, per germline. This CDR3 is 16 amino acids long. Trimming at V came to 5 bases and at J to 1 base, leaving 11 bases not matched to a gene. This CDR3 is CSVQPRTGAENTEAFF. CDR3 DNA: TGCAGCGTTCAACCTAGGACAGGGGCGGAGAACACTGAAGCTTTCTTT.

As to this clone: In the same sample, other DNA sequences code for this CDR3. V gene TRBV2 combines with J gene TRBJ2-7; tentative D call: TRBD1 (5 bases). Trimming shortened V by 6 bases and J by 4 bases, and 7 bases separated the two germline ends. This CDR3 has 11 amino acids. CDR1 and CDR2 from the germline V gene are SNHLY and FYNNEI. CDR3 residues: CASRDTYEQYF. The DNA for the CDR3 is TGTGCCAGCAGGGACACGTACGAGCAGTACTTC.

Only one count was recorded for this clone. At the DNA level, this CDR3 is encoded by other sequences in the same sample as well. This chain uses TRBV28 with TRBJ1-2, with D possibly matching TRBD1 (5 bases). Germline CDR1 MDHEN, CDR2 SYDVKM. V gave up 6 bases and J gave up 8 bases, with 28 bases separating them. The CDR3 covers 17 residues. DNA of the CDR3: TGTGCCAGCAGCCCCAGACAGTTCATTGGCATTCTCTACGGCTACACCTTC. Translation: CASSPRQFIGILYGYTF.

This clone has a handful of counts. The chain employs TRBV5-5 and TRBJ1-3; TRBD1 aligns across 7 bases. Germline CDR1 and CDR2: SGHKS and YYEKEE (reference sequence). V lost 3 bases to trimming and J lost 1 base; unmatched junction nucleotides: 1. CDR3 length: 14 amino acids. The CDR3 DNA follows: TGTGCCAGCAGCTCGGGACAGTCTGGAAACACCATATATTTT. Amino acid sequence: CASSSGQSGNTIYF.

The genes are TRBV28 and TRBJ1-1, with D tentatively TRBD1 (5 bases). V lost 3 bases and J lost 0, with 20 bases in between. This CDR3 has 18 residues. Germline V gives CDR1 MDHEN, CDR2 SYDVKM. CDR3 nucleotides: TGTGCCAGCAGTTTTGTCTTAGGGGTAAAGGGGATGAACACTGAAGCTTTCTTT. The encoded protein is CASSFVLGVKGMNTEAFF.

The chain combines TRBV11-2 with TRBJ2-7; 12 nucleotides line up with TRBD2. The CDR3 is 17 amino acids. From germline, CDR1 is SGHAT and CDR2 FQNNGV. Trimming cost V 5 bases and J 3 bases; bases outside gene matches: 11. The CDR3 is CASSPSLAGGPYYEQYF. The CDR3 DNA reads as TGTGCCAGCAGCCCGTCGCTAGCGGGAGGGCCATACTACGAGCAGTACTTC.

The chain is built from TRBV18 and TRBJ1-2, with a tentative D call TRBD1 (6 bases). The CDR3 is made up of 13 amino acids. Trimming cost V 3 bases and J 7 bases, with 12 bases left between them. Germline V gives CDR1 KGHSH, CDR2 LQKENI. The CDR3 protein is CASSPEGGGGYTF. CDR3 DNA: TGTGCCAGCTCACCGGAAGGGGGTGGTGGCTACACCTTC.

The gene calls are TRBV9 and TRBJ2-3; 7 nucleotides align to TRBD2. Trimming cost V 3 bases and J 5 bases; bases outside gene matches: 15. The CDR3 loop spans 17 amino acids. Germline CDR1 is SGDLS and CDR2 is YYNGEE. The CDR3 DNA sequence: TGTGCCAGCAGCGGCCCTTCGCGGGAGCGGGTCAGAGATACGCAGTATTTT. This encodes CASSGPSRERVRDTQYF.

This chain links TRBV15 with TRBJ2-1; 15 nucleotides align to TRBD2. The CDR3 sequence is 17 residues long. Per germline, CDR1 LNHNV and CDR2 YYDKDF (reference sequence). V was pared by 5 bases and J by 6 bases, with 8 bases of the junction left unmatched. The DNA of the CDR3 is TGTGCCACCAGCGGCGGGACTAGCGGGAGGAGGGTCAATGAGCAGTTCTTC. The encoded protein is CATSGGTSGRRVNEQFF. The entire variable domain, with the rest obtained from reference TRBV15 and TRBJ2-1, is as follows: DAMVIQNPRYQVTQFGKPVTLSCSQTLNHNVMYWYQQKSSQAPKLLFHYYDKDFNNEADTPDNFQSRRPNTSFCFLDIRSPGLGDTAMYLCATSGGTSGRRVNEQFFGPGTRLTVL.

The gene calls are TRBV7-8 and TRBJ1-5; D is ambiguous. Trimming cost V 0 bases and J 2 bases, with 11 bases left between them. Looked up from germline, CDR1 is SGHVS and CDR2 is FQNEAQ. The CDR3 has 16 amino acids. The CDR3 region is CASSLAGGSGNQPQHF. Here the CDR3 DNA reads TGTGCCAGCAGCTTAGCGGGAGGGAGTGGCAATCAGCCCCAGCATTTT.

The chain joins TRBV27 to TRBJ2-1; TRBD1 is a possible D gene (7 bases). The V end was cut by 6 bases, the J end by 12 bases, with 24 bases between. The CDR3 spans 15 residues. Looked up from germline, CDR1 is MNHEY and CDR2 is SMNVEV (reference sequence). The CDR3 DNA sequence: TGTGCCAGCAGCTCGGAGGGGACAGTTAAGTGGGGGCAGTTCTTC. Its protein is CASSSEGTVKWGQFF.

The genes are TRBV11-3 and TRBJ2-7, with D perhaps matching TRBD2 (5 bases). The CDR3 spans 15 residues. V lost 5 bases to trimming and J lost 5 bases, with 19 bases between them. The V gene's germline CDR1 is SGHNT and CDR2 YENEEA. In DNA form, the CDR3 reads TGTGCCAGCAGCCCGGGTCGGGGTTTGTCCCACGAGCAGTACTTC. Translation: CASSPGRGLSHEQYF.

This rearrangement joins TRBV27 to TRBJ2-2; D gene uncertain. Trimming stripped 5 bases from V and 6 bases from J, with 16 bases between. CDR3 size: 15 residues. The germline gives CDR1 MNHEY, CDR2 SMNVEV (reference sequence). CDR3 DNA: TGTGCCAGCAGTCCAATAAGCCTCCCGGCCGGGGAGCTGTTTTTT. Translation: CASSPISLPAGELFF.

The chain carries TRBV10-3 and TRBJ1-1, with 7 bases fitting TRBD1. V lost 7 bases, J lost 4 bases, and 6 bases stayed unmatched. Germline V gives CDR1 ENHRY, CDR2 SYGVKD. The CDR3 runs to 13 residues. In nucleotides, the CDR3 is TGTGCCATCACTAGGGGGCCGGTCACTGAAGCTTTCTTT. This translates into CAITRGPVTEAFF.

With respect to this clone: The germline gene is not matched at one end of the junction; a read error may be the cause. The CDR3 reads CASGLPGLAAYQGTQYF. The DNA of the CDR3 is TGTGCTAGTGGTTTGCCTGGACTAGCGGCGTATCAAGGGACCCAGTACTTC. This chain links TRBV12-5 with TRBJ2-5; 10 bases align to TRBD2. The CDR3 length is 17 residues. Germline V gene sequence: CDR1 LGHNT, CDR2 FRNRAP.

This clone came up a few times. The gene calls are TRBV15 and TRBJ2-1; TRBD2 agrees at 9 bases. V trimming: 0 bases; J trimming: 9 bases; junction bases outside the gene matches: 18. Germline assignment: CDR1 LNHNV and CDR2 YYDKDF (reference sequence). The CDR3 totals 19 residues. For the CDR3, the DNA is TGTGCCACCAGCAGAGACAGGGAGGGGATGCTAGCGGGGCCGGGTGAGCAGTTCTTC. It translates to CATSRDREGMLAGPGEQFF.

This rearrangement joins TRBV5-4 to TRBJ2-7; 10 bases are shared with TRBD1. In germline, CDR1 is SGHNT, CDR2 YYREEE (reference sequence). This CDR3 is built from 16 residues. Trimming took 6 bases from V and 0 from J; bases not matched to a gene: 9. The CDR3 sequence: CASNPGQGGSSYEQYF. CDR3 nucleotide sequence: TGTGCCAGCAATCCTGGACAGGGGGGATCCTCCTACGAGCAGTACTTC. The full variable domain, rest sourced from reference TRBV5-4 and TRBJ2-7, is ETGVTQSPTHLIKTRGQQVTLRCSSQSGHNTVSWYQQALGQGPQFIFQYYREEENGRGNFPPRFSGLQFPNYSSELNVNALELDDSALYLCASNPGQGGSSYEQYFGPGTRLTVT.